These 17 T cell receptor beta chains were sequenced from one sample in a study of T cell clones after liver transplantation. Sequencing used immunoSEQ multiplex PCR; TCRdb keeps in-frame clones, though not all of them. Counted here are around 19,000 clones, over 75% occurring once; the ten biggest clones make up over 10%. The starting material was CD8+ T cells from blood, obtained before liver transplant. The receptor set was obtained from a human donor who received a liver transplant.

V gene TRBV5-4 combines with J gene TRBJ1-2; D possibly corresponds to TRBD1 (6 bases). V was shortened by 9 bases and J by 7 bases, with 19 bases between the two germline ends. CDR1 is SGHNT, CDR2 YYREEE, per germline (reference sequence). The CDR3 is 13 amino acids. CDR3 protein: CATKDWGGRGYTF. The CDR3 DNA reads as TGTGCCACCAAAGATTGGGGGGGCCGTGGCTACACCTTC. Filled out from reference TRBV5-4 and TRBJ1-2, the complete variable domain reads ETGVTQSPTHLIKTRGQQVTLRCSSQSGHNTVSWYQQALGQGPQFIFQYYREEENGRGNFPPRFSGLQFPNYSSELNVNALELDDSALYLCATKDWGGRGYTFGSGTRLTVV.

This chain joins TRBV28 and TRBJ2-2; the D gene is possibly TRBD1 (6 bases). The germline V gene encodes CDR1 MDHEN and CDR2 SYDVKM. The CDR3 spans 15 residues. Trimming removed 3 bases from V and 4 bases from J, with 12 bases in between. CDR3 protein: CASSFRGRLTGELFF. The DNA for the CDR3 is TGTGCCAGCAGTTTCAGGGGTCGTCTCACCGGGGAGCTGTTTTTT.

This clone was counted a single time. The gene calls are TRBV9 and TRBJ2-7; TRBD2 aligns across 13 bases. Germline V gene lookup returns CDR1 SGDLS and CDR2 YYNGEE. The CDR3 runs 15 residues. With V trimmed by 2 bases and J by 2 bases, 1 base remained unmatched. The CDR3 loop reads CASSVGTSGTYEQYF. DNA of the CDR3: TGTGCCAGCAGCGTCGGGACTAGCGGGACCTACGAGCAGTACTTC. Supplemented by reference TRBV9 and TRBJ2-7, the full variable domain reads DSGVTQTPKHLITATGQRVTLRCSPRSGDLSVYWYQQSLDQGLQFLIQYYNGEERAKGNILERFSAQQFPDLHSELNLSSLELGDSALYFCASSVGTSGTYEQYFGPGTRLTVT.

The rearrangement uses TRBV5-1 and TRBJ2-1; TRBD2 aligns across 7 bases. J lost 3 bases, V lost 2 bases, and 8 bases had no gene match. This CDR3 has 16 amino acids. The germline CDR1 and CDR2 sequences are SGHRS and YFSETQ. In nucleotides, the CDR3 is TGCGCCAGCAGCTTACGTGCGGGAGCAATCTACAATGAGCAGTTCTTC. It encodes CASSLRAGAIYNEQFF. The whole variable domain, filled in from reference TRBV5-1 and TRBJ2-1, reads KAGVTQTPRYLIKTRGQQVTLSCSPISGHRSVSWYQQTPGQGLQFLFEYFSETQRNKGNFPGRFSGRQFSNSRSEMNVSTLELGDSALYLCASSLRAGAIYNEQFFGPGTRLTVL.

The CDR3 is CASSTTGTNQPQHF. As DNA, the CDR3 is TGTGCCAGCAGCACGACAGGGACCAATCAGCCCCAGCATTTT. The chain joins TRBV27 to TRBJ1-5; 7 bases match TRBD1. The length of the CDR3 is 14 residues. The germline V gene encodes CDR1 MNHEY and CDR2 SMNVEV (reference sequence). Losses at the gene ends were 6 bases for V and 3 bases for J; bases not matched to a gene: 5.

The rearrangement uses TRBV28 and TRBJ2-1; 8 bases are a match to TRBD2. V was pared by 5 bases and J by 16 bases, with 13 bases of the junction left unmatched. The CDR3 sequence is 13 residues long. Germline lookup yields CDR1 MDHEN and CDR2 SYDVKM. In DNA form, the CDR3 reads TGTGCCAGCAGTCATAAACCGGGACTAGGGCGTTTCTTC. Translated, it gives CASSHKPGLGRFF.

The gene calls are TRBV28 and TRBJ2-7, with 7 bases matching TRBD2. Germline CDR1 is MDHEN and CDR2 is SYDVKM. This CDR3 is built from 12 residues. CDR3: CAAASGGGEQYF. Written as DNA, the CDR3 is TGTGCTGCGGCTAGCGGTGGTGGGGAGCAGTACTTC.

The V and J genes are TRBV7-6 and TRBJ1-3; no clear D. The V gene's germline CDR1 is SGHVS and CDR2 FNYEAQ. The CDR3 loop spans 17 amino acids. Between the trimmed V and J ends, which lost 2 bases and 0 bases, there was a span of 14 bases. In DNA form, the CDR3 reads TGTGCCAGCAGCTTATACGTTCCGTTCAGCTCTGGAAACACCATATATTTT. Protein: CASSLYVPFSSGNTIYF.

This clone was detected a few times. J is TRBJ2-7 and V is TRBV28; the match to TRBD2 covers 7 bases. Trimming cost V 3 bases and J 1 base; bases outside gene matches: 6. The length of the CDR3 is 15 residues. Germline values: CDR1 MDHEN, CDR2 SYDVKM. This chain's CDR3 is CASSFRRELSYEQYF. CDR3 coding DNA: TGTGCCAGCAGTTTCCGGCGGGAGCTATCCTACGAGCAGTACTTC.

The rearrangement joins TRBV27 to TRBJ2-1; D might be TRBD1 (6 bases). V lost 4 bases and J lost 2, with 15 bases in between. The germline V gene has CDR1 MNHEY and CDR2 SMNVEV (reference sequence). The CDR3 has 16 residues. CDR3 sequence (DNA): TGTGCCAGCAGTTCCTTCGACAGGTCGGCCTACAATGAGCAGTTCTTC. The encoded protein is CASSSFDRSAYNEQFF.

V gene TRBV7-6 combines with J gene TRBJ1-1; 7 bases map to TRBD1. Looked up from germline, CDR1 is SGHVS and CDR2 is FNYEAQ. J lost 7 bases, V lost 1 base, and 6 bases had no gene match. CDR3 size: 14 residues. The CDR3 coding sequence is TGTGCCAGCAGCTTAGGAGGGGGCACTAGTGAAGCTTTCTTT. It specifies CASSLGGGTSEAFF.

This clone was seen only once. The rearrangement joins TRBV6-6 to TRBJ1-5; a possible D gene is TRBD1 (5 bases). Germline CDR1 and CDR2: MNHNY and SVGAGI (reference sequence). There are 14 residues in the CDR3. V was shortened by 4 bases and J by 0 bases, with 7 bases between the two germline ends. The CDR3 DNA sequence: TGTGCCAGCAGTTTGGACATTAGCAATCAGCCCCAGCATTTT. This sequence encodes CASSLDISNQPQHF.

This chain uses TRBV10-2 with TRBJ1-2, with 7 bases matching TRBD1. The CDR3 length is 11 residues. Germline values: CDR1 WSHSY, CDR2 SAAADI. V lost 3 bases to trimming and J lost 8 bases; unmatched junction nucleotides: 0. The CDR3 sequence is CASSEGGGYTF. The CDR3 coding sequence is TGCGCCAGCAGTGAAGGGGGCGGCTACACCTTC.

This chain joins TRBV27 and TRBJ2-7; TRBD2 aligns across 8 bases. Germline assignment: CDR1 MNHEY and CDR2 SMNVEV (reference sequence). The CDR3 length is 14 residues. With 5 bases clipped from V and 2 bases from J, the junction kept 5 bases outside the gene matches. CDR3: CASSPGLGAYEQYF. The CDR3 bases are TGTGCCAGCAGTCCGGGACTAGGCGCCTACGAGCAGTACTTC.

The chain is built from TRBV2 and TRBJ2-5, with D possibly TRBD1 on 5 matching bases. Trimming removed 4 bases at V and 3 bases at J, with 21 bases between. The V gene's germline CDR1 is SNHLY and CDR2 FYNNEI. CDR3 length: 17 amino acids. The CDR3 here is CASSGSISRAMEETQYF. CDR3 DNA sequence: TGTGCCAGCAGTGGATCAATTTCCAGGGCGATGGAAGAGACCCAGTACTTC.

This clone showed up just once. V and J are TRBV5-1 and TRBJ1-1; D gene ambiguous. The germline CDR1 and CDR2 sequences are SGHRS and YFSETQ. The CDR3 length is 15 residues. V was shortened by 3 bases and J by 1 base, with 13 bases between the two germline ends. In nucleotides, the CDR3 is TGCGCCAGCAGCTCCCGCGGGGAAGCGAACACTGAAGCTTTCTTT. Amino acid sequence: CASSSRGEANTEAFF.

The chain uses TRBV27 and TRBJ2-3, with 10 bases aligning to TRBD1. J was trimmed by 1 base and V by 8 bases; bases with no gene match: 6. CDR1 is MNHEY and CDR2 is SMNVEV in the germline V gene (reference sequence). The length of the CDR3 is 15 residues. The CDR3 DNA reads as TGTGCCAGCGAAGCAGGGACAGGGGGCACAGATACGCAGTATTTT. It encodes CASEAGTGGTDTQYF.